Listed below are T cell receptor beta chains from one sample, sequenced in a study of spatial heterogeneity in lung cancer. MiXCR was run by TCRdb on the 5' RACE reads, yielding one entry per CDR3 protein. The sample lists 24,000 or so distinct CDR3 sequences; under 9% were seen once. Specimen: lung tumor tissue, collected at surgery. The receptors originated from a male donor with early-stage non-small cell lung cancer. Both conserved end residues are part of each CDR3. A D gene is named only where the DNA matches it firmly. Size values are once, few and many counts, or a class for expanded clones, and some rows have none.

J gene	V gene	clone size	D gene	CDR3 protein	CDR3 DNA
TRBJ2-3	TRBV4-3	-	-	CASSQDRQESTDTQYF	TGCGCCAGCAGCCAAGATCGGCAGGAAAGCACAGATACGCAGTATTTT
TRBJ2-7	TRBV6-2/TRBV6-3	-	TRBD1	CASSGRDRHYEQYF	TGTGCCAGCAGTGGAAGGGACAGACACTACGAGCAGTACTTC
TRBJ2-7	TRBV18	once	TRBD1	CASSPRQGTYEQYF	TGTGCCAGCTCACCACGACAGGGTACATACGAGCAGTACTTC
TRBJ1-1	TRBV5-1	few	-	CASSSALEGTEAFF	TGCGCCAGCAGCTCCGCTTTGGAGGGGACTGAAGCTTTCTTT
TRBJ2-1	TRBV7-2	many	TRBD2	CASSPRLAGSIYNEQFF	TGTGCCAGCAGCCCCCGACTAGCGGGAAGTATTTACAATGAGCAGTTCTTC
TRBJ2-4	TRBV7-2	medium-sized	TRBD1	CASSLRDSRNIQYF	TGTGCCAGCAGCCTTCGGGACAGCAGAAACATTCAGTACTTC
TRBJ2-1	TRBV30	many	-	CAWRHPYYNEQFF	TGTGCCTGGAGACACCCATACTACAATGAGCAGTTCTTC
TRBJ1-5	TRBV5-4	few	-	CASSVWGEQPQHF	TGTGCCAGCAGCGTTTGGGGGGAACAGCCCCAGCATTTT
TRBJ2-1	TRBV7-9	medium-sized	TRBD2	CASSHSLADYNEQFF	TGTGCCAGCAGCCACTCTCTAGCGGACTACAATGAGCAGTTCTTC
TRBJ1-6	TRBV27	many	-	CASSTTLNSPLHF	TGTGCCAGCAGTACCACTCTTAATTCACCCCTCCACTTT
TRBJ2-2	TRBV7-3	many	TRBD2	CASSFAGGVGELFF	TGTGCCAGCAGCTTTGCGGGAGGGGTCGGGGAGCTGTTTTTT
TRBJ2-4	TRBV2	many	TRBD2	CASRGTSGGSWNIQYF	TGTGCCAGCAGGGGGACTAGCGGGGGGAGCTGGAACATTCAGTACTTC
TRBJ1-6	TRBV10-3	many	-	CAIRKGSDNSPLHF	TGTGCCATCAGGAAAGGATCTGATAATTCACCCCTCCACTTT
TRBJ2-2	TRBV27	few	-	CASSLSLYTGELFF	TGTGCCAGCAGTTTAAGCCTCTACACCGGGGAGCTGTTTTTT
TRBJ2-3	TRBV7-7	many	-	CASSFGVTDTQYF	TGTGCTAGCAGCTTTGGAGTAACAGATACGCAGTATTTT
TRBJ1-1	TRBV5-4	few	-	CASSIQGVGAEAFF	TGTGCCAGCAGCATACAGGGTGTAGGGGCTGAAGCTTTCTTT
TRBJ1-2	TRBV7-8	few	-	CASSLERGRGYTF	TGTGCCAGCAGCTTAGAACGGGGGCGAGGCTACACCTTC
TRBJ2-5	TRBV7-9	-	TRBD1	CASSFDRGQETQYF	TGTGCCAGCAGCTTTGACAGGGGACAAGAGACCCAGTACTTC
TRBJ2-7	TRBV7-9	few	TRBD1	CASSLPQGQGLYEQYF	TGTGCCAGCAGCTTACCACAGGGACAGGGCCTCTACGAGCAGTACTTC
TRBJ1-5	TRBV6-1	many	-	CASNPGRVSNQPQHF	TGTGCCAGCAATCCTGGCAGGGTTAGCAATCAGCCCCAGCATTTT
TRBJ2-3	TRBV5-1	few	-	CASSLAGEADTQYF	TGCGCCAGCAGCTTGGCGGGAGAGGCAGATACGCAGTATTTT
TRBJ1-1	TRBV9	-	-	CASSVGEGVSTEAFF	TGTGCCAGCAGCGTAGGGGAGGGCGTGAGCACTGAAGCTTTCTTT
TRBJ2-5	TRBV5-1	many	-	CASSRDGEETQYF	TGCGCCAGCAGCCGGGACGGTGAAGAGACCCAGTACTTC
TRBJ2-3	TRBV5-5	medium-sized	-	CASSITVRDTQYF	TGTGCCAGCAGCATTACAGTACGGGATACGCAGTATTTT
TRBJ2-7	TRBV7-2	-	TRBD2	CASSLGLADKYEQYF	TGTGCCAGCAGCTTAGGACTAGCGGATAAATACGAGCAGTACTTC
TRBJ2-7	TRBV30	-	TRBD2	CAWRSGGAYEQYF	TGTGCCTGGAGATCGGGGGGGGCCTACGAGCAGTACTTC
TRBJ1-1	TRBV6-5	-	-	CASSWEGSNTEAFF	TGTGCCAGCAGCTGGGAGGGATCGAACACTGAAGCTTTCTTT
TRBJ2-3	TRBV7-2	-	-	CASSFDAPPDTQYF	TGTGCCAGCAGCTTTGATGCCCCCCCAGATACGCAGTATTTT
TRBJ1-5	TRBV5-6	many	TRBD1	CASSTGSRTGGWRSNQPQHF	TGTGCCAGCAGCACCGGATCGCGGACAGGGGGCTGGAGGAGCAATCAGCCCCAGCATTTT
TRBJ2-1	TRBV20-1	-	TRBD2	CSATLSGGRHNEQFF	TGCAGTGCTACCCTCAGCGGGGGGAGGCACAATGAGCAGTTCTTC
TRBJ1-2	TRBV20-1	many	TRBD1	CSARGTGGDANYGYTF	TGCAGTGCTAGGGGGACAGGGGGTGATGCTAACTATGGCTACACCTTC
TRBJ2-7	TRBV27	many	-	CASSLVGTYEQYF	TGTGCCAGCAGTTTGGTGGGGACCTACGAGCAGTACTTC
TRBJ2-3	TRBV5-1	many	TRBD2	CASSTRTSGSNTQYF	TGCGCCAGCAGCACCCGGACTAGCGGGAGTAATACGCAGTATTTT
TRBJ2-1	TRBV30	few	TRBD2	CAWTMGGTYYNEQFF	TGTGCCTGGACCATGGGGGGGACTTACTACAATGAGCAGTTCTTC
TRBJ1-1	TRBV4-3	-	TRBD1	CASSRGTGNMNTEAFF	TGCGCCAGCAGCCGTGGGACAGGGAACATGAACACTGAAGCTTTCTTT
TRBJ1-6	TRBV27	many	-	CASREGHDYNSPLHF	TGTGCCAGCCGGGAGGGCCACGACTATAATTCACCCCTCCACTTT
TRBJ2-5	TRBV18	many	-	CASSPLEKETQYF	TGTGCCAGCTCACCACTGGAGAAAGAGACCCAGTACTTC
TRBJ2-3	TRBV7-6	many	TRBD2	CASSLGTSQQDTQYF	TGTGCCAGCAGCTTAGGGACTAGCCAGCAGGATACGCAGTATTTT
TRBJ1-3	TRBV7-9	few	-	CASLNLASGNTIYF	TGTGCCAGCTTAAATTTGGCCTCTGGAAACACCATATATTTT
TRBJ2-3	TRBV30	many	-	CAWSVRRGDTQYF	TGTGCCTGGAGTGTACGGCGGGGAGATACGCAGTATTTT
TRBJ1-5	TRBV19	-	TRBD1	CASSLQGGNQPQHF	TGTGCCAGTAGTCTACAGGGGGGCAATCAGCCCCAGCATTTT
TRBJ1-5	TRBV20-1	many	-	CSATGGNQPQHF	TGCAGTGCTACAGGGGGCAATCAGCCCCAGCATTTT
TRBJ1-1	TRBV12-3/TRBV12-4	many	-	CASSFTGKAFF	TGTGCCAGCAGTTTTACAGGGAAAGCTTTCTTT
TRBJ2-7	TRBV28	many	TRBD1	CASSSGTGQTYEQYF	TGTGCCAGCAGTTCCGGGACAGGGCAGACCTACGAGCAGTACTTC
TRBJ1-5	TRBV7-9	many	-	CASSMGGYNQPQHF	TGTGCCAGCAGCATGGGAGGGTACAATCAGCCCCAGCATTTT
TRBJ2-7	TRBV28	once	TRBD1	CASSSTGLGEQYF	TGTGCCAGCAGTTCGACAGGGTTGGGCGAGCAGTACTTC
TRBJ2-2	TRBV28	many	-	CASSLTRTGELFF	TGTGCCAGCAGTTTAACTAGGACCGGGGAGCTGTTTTTT
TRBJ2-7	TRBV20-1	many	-	CSARDLGGSYEQYF	TGCAGTGCTAGAGATCTGGGAGGCTCCTACGAGCAGTACTTC
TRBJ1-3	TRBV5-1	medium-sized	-	CASSPRTAVSSGNTIYF	TGCGCCAGCAGCCCACGCACGGCAGTTTCCTCTGGAAACACCATATATTTT
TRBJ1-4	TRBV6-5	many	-	CASSYRASNEKLFF	TGTGCCAGCAGTTACAGGGCTTCTAATGAAAAACTGTTTTTT
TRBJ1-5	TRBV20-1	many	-	CSARDGRVGQPQHF	TGCAGTGCTAGAGATGGCAGGGTGGGTCAGCCCCAGCATTTT
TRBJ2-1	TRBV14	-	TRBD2	CASSQVSGGSEQFF	TGTGCCAGCAGCCAAGTTTCCGGCGGGAGTGAGCAGTTCTTC
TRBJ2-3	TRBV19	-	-	CASSPSSDTQYF	TGTGCCAGTAGTCCCTCGTCAGATACGCAGTATTTT
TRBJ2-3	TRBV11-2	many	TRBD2	CASSLGLGGTDTQYF	TGTGCCAGCAGCCTAGGACTAGGAGGGACAGATACGCAGTATTTT
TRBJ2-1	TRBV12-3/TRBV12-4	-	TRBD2	CAITLPGGESNEQFF	TGTGCCATCACACTACCTGGGGGGGAAAGCAATGAGCAGTTCTTC
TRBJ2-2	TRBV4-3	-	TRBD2	CASSRLLAVGTGELFF	TGCGCCAGCAGCCGACTACTAGCGGTTGGTACCGGGGAGCTGTTTTTT
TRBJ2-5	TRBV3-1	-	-	CASSQDGGGAFQETQYF	TGTGCCAGCAGCCAAGACGGGGGTGGCGCCTTCCAAGAGACCCAGTACTTC
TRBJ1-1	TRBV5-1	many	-	CASTMNTEAFF	TGCGCCAGCACGATGAACACTGAAGCTTTCTTT
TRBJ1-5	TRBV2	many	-	CASSGLGSSNQPQHF	TGTGCCAGCAGTGGCCTGGGGAGCAGCAATCAGCCCCAGCATTTT
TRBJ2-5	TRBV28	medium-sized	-	CASSRGLGRETQYF	TGTGCCAGCAGTCGTGGACTCGGTAGAGAGACCCAGTACTTC